This T cell receptor (beta chain) appears in the sequencing data of a study of cytomegalovirus exposure and HLA in healthy donors. A multiplex PCR was run with 60 Vbeta primers and 13 Jbeta primers. TCRdb's copy holds only in-frame clones and misses some; the assay was immunoSEQ multiplex PCR. The sample carries 100,000 to 150,000 clones, 60% to 80% recorded once. Trimming took 0 bases from V and 0 from J, leaving 15 bases between them. This CDR3 has 18 residues. CDR1 MGHRA and CDR2 YSYEKL come from the germline V gene. This clonotype was obtained from a male donor in good health and CMV-seronegative. The specimen sequenced was PBMCs. The genes are TRBV4-1 and TRBJ1-5, with D possibly TRBD1 on 5 matching bases. The CDR3 DNA reads as TGCGCCAGCAGCCAAGATTATCAGGGAACGTATAGCAATCAGCCCCAGCATTTT. Amino acid sequence: CASSQDYQGTYSNQPQHF.